The rows below give T cell receptor beta chains drawn from one sample of a study of blood T cell repertoires in COVID-19. TCRdb keeps only in-frame clones here, not all; method: immunoSEQ multiplex PCR. Here the sample spans 100,000 or so clones, around 93% being singletons. Sequencing input: peripheral blood. The receptors stem from a human donor with active COVID-19. The donor label of this sample is uncertain. Both conserved end residues are part of each CDR3. A D gene is named only where the DNA matches it firmly. The size of a clone is reported for some rows only, either as once, few or many, or as a class for expanded clones.

d_gene,v_gene,j_gene,len,abundance,CDR3nt,CDR3aa
-,TRBV10-3,TRBJ1-5,15,few,TGTGCCATCAGTGACGGCAGGGTTAGCAATCAGCCCCAGCATTTT,CAISDGRVSNQPQHF
TRBD1,TRBV3-1/TRBV3-2,TRBJ1-2,16,-,TGTGCCAGCAGCCAAGATCGCACAGGGGGCGGGGGTGGCTACACCTTC,CASSQDRTGGGGGYTF
TRBD1,TRBV5-5,TRBJ2-1,15,-,TGTGCCAGCAGCCCAGGACAGGGATTGCGAAGTGAGCAGTTCTTC,CASSPGQGLRSEQFF
-,TRBV28,TRBJ2-1,17,-,TGTGCCAGCAGCCTACACGGGGGTCGGACCTCCTACAATGAGCAGTTCTTC,CASSLHGGRTSYNEQFF
-,TRBV5-6,TRBJ1-6,15,-,TGTGCCAGCAGCTTGGGGGACCGGGACATAGCACCCCTCCACTTT,CASSLGDRDIAPLHF
TRBD2,TRBV11-3,TRBJ2-2,14,-,TGTGCCAGCAGGCGTCGGGGGGGAACCGGGGAGCTGTTTTTT,CASRRRGGTGELFF
TRBD2,TRBV5-6,TRBJ2-1,14,-,TGTGCCAGCAGCTTGGGACTAGCGGGGGGTGAGCAGTTCTTC,CASSLGLAGGEQFF
TRBD2,TRBV6-1,TRBJ2-7,15,-,TGTGCCAGCAGTGAAGCGGCTAGCGGGGAGTACGAGCAGTACTTC,CASSEAASGEYEQYF
-,TRBV5-1,TRBJ2-7,15,-,TGCGCCAGCAGCTTGGCCGGGATTAGCTCCTACGAGCAGTACTTC,CASSLAGISSYEQYF
TRBD1,TRBV5-1,TRBJ2-3,15,once,TGCGCCAGCAGCTCGACAGGGAGTAGTCCAGATACGCAGTATTTT,CASSSTGSSPDTQYF
TRBD1,TRBV23-1,TRBJ1-1,15,-,TGCGCCAGCAGTCAATCGGACAGGGGGGACACTGAAGCTTTCTTT,CASSQSDRGDTEAFF